A selection of T cell receptor beta chains follows, all from one sample in a study of beta chain features in type 1 diabetes. Sequencing used immunoSEQ multiplex PCR; TCRdb keeps in-frame clones, though not all of them. The sample records around 710,000 clones, 9.5% to 15% being singletons. The source material was naive CD4+ T cells from blood. The receptor set was obtained from a man younger than 40 with type 1 diabetes. Both conserved end residues are part of each CDR3. A D gene is named only where the DNA matches it firmly. Not all rows give a size; the values are once, few, many and, for expanded clones, a class.

clone size: few; J gene: TRBJ2-5; V gene: TRBV4-2; D gene: TRBD2; CDR3 DNA: TGTGCCAGCAGCCCCGGTGGTGTTAGCGGGGGGGCCGGTGAGACCCAGTACTTC; CDR3 protein: CASSPGGVSGGAGETQYF
clone size: few; J gene: TRBJ1-4; V gene: TRBV27; D gene: NA; CDR3 DNA: TGTGCCAGCAGGTACAGGGTTGGGTCTGAAAAACTGTTTTTT; CDR3 protein: CASRYRVGSEKLFF
clone size: NA; J gene: TRBJ2-5; V gene: TRBV7-2; D gene: TRBD2; CDR3 DNA: TGTGCCAGCACCAGACTAGCGGGGCCACCTCAAGAGACCCAGTACTTC; CDR3 protein: CASTRLAGPPQETQYF
clone size: NA; J gene: TRBJ2-7; V gene: TRBV6-5; D gene: NA; CDR3 DNA: TGTGCCAGCAGCCAAGCCGGAGGGGTCTACGAGCAGTACTTC; CDR3 protein: CASSQAGGVYEQYF
clone size: NA; J gene: TRBJ1-2; V gene: TRBV19; D gene: TRBD1; CDR3 DNA: TGTGCCAGTAAAACACAGGGGGGAAGTGGCTACACCTTC; CDR3 protein: CASKTQGGSGYTF
clone size: few; J gene: TRBJ2-7; V gene: TRBV11-3; D gene: TRBD1; CDR3 DNA: TGTGCCAGCAGCGTTGGACAGGGACCCTACGAGCAGTACTTC; CDR3 protein: CASSVGQGPYEQYF
clone size: few; J gene: TRBJ2-2; V gene: TRBV23-1; D gene: TRBD1; CDR3 DNA: TGCGCCAGCAGTCAATCGGTGGTATCCGGGGACAGGGTTCACGGGGAGCTGTTTTTT; CDR3 protein: CASSQSVVSGDRVHGELFF
clone size: few; J gene: TRBJ1-6; V gene: TRBV30; D gene: NA; CDR3 DNA: TGTGCCTGGAACTTGGTGGAGAATTCACCCCTCCACTTT; CDR3 protein: CAWNLVENSPLHF
clone size: NA; J gene: TRBJ2-1; V gene: TRBV12-2; D gene: NA; CDR3 DNA: TGTGCAAGTCGATCCCCCCAGGGGGCTCGTGAGCAGTTCTTC; CDR3 protein: CASRSPQGAREQFF
clone size: NA; J gene: TRBJ1-2; V gene: TRBV7-8; D gene: NA; CDR3 DNA: TGTGCCAGCAGCTTTTCACAGGAGAACTATGGCTACACCTTC; CDR3 protein: CASSFSQENYGYTF
clone size: NA; J gene: TRBJ2-7; V gene: TRBV7-9; D gene: TRBD2; CDR3 DNA: TGTGCCAGCAGCTTAGAACTAGCGGAGTACGAGCAGTACTTC; CDR3 protein: CASSLELAEYEQYF
clone size: few; J gene: TRBJ1-1; V gene: TRBV6-5; D gene: NA; CDR3 DNA: TGTGCCAGCAGTCTCCGGGGGAACACTGAAGCTTTCTTT; CDR3 protein: CASSLRGNTEAFF
clone size: NA; J gene: TRBJ2-1; V gene: TRBV4-2; D gene: TRBD2; CDR3 DNA: TGTGCCAGCAGTAACACCCCGGGGGGATCCTACAATGAGCAGTTCTTC; CDR3 protein: CASSNTPGGSYNEQFF
clone size: NA; J gene: TRBJ2-2; V gene: TRBV5-1; D gene: NA; CDR3 DNA: TGCGCCAGCAGCTTGTTGGTAGGGATGGAGACCGGGGAGCTGTTTTTT; CDR3 protein: CASSLLVGMETGELFF
clone size: few; J gene: TRBJ2-3; V gene: TRBV6-1; D gene: NA; CDR3 DNA: TGTGCCAGCAGTGCTACCCTGACTAGCACAGATACGCAGTATTTT; CDR3 protein: CASSATLTSTDTQYF
clone size: few; J gene: TRBJ1-6; V gene: TRBV7-9; D gene: TRBD1; CDR3 DNA: TGTGCCAGCAGCCGCGGGACAGAGAATTCACCCCTCCACTTT; CDR3 protein: CASSRGTENSPLHF
clone size: NA; J gene: TRBJ2-7; V gene: TRBV5-1; D gene: TRBD1; CDR3 DNA: TGCGCCAGCAGCTCGGGGACCAGGGGGGAGCAGTACTTC; CDR3 protein: CASSSGTRGEQYF
clone size: NA; J gene: TRBJ1-1; V gene: TRBV7-9; D gene: NA; CDR3 DNA: TGTGCCAGCAGCTTCGTGGAGAACACTGAAGCTTTCTTT; CDR3 protein: CASSFVENTEAFF
clone size: NA; J gene: TRBJ1-2; V gene: TRBV7-2; D gene: TRBD1; CDR3 DNA: TGTGCCAGCAGCCGACAGGGAGCTAACTATGGCTACACCTTC; CDR3 protein: CASSRQGANYGYTF
clone size: few; J gene: TRBJ2-1; V gene: TRBV12-5; D gene: TRBD1; CDR3 DNA: TGTGCTAGTGGTTTGGACAGGGGAGAGCAGTTCTTC; CDR3 protein: CASGLDRGEQFF
clone size: few; J gene: TRBJ2-7; V gene: TRBV29-1; D gene: TRBD1; CDR3 DNA: TGCAGCGTTATCACAGGGGGCTTCTACAACGAGCAGTACTTC; CDR3 protein: CSVITGGFYNEQYF
clone size: NA; J gene: TRBJ1-2; V gene: TRBV5-4; D gene: TRBD1; CDR3 DNA: TGTGCCAGCAGCTTGGAGGGGGCTGGAGGAGGCTACACCTTC; CDR3 protein: CASSLEGAGGGYTF
clone size: few; J gene: TRBJ2-3; V gene: TRBV19; D gene: NA; CDR3 DNA: TGTGCCAGTAGTACAGGGTACCGCACAGATACGCAGTATTTT; CDR3 protein: CASSTGYRTDTQYF
clone size: NA; J gene: TRBJ1-2; V gene: TRBV19; D gene: NA; CDR3 DNA: TGTGCCAGTAGTATCCCCCAACTCTATGGCTACACCTTC; CDR3 protein: CASSIPQLYGYTF